These T cell receptor beta chains were read from a single sample in a study of blood T cells in healthy people across ages. TCRdb ran MiXCR on the 5' RACE reads and lists one entry per CDR3 protein. The sample has 1.5 million to 2 million distinct CDR3 sequences; around 35% are singletons. What was sequenced was blood. Receptors were obtained from a woman under 40 in good health. CDR3s include the opening cysteine and the closing phenylalanine or tryptophan.

v_call cdr3_aa
TRBV4-1 CASSQDRVQGLAGVGETQYF
TRBV4-1 CASSLGTTVNTQYF
TRBV7-9 CASSSGTGGKGNEQFF
TRBV7-9 CASSPSLGGGQRTYNEQFF
TRBV20-1 CSARAGGGNSPLHF
TRBV5-6 CASSGKGTRYGYTF
TRBV6-5 CASSQTTSGRVYEQYF
TRBV29-1 CSLAERGGVEQYF
TRBV10-3 CAISETANYGYTF
TRBV20-1 CSASLTSGYYEQYF
TRBV6-6 CASSLRVGGIGTEAFF
TRBV4-1 CASSQTPHAAFF
TRBV6-5 CASSPVSGGVNEQFF
TRBV28 CASSFQDPDTQYF
TRBV6-5 CASSENRGYQETQYF
TRBV19 CATKAGRNTGELFF
TRBV6-1 CVSSEDRYSSYEQYF
TRBV4-1 CASSHQTGGSPLHF
TRBV12-3/TRBV12-4 CASSLFGQGVEKLFF
TRBV2 CASRDWGAYNEQFF
TRBV2 CASSDQRNLGETQYF
TRBV15 CATSRLPLSGRVYEQYF
TRBV6-1 CASILGRGITDTQYF
TRBV20-1 CSARGRRRTDTQYF
TRBV6-2/TRBV6-3 CASSRPQGFSGANVLTF
TRBV5-6 CASLKTGWSGELFF
TRBV4-2 CASSQGVGSDYNEQFF
TRBV29-1 CSVMRTSENAEAFF
TRBV6-5 CASSSTGTANTGELFF
TRBV4-2 CASSQEARSDTQYF
TRBV9 CASSVSGQAILSPYGYTF
TRBV15 CATSPRGVALMFF
TRBV2 CASSAPALGADSPLHF
TRBV6-2/TRBV6-3 CASSYLAGVPYEQYF
TRBV20-1 CSDSPRLAGYGTDTQYF
TRBV18 CASSPNESGPGSPLHF
TRBV9 CASSVTTTDTQYF
TRBV12-3/TRBV12-4 CASSLAQARNEQFF
TRBV5-1 CASSPKEGSYEQYF
TRBV3-1 CASSQSSRDEQYF
TRBV20-1 CSAPGLAYSSYEQYF
TRBV12-3/TRBV12-4 CASSLQGASGYTF
TRBV28 CASSPPATGLYEQYF
TRBV9 CASSSSLGEGWTQYF
TRBV14 CASSQNRQGSSEQFF
TRBV3-1 CASSQEFLTDTQYF
TRBV7-8 CASSLRHPSSYEQYF
TRBV4-1 CASSQSVAVLEKLFF
TRBV5-1 CASSPGTGPSGYTF
TRBV20-1 CSATLPRIQEAQYF
TRBV7-3 CASSLTGTPAGAGYTF
TRBV5-1 CASSARQATLYERYF
TRBV20-1 CSAGPGQGVGYEQYF